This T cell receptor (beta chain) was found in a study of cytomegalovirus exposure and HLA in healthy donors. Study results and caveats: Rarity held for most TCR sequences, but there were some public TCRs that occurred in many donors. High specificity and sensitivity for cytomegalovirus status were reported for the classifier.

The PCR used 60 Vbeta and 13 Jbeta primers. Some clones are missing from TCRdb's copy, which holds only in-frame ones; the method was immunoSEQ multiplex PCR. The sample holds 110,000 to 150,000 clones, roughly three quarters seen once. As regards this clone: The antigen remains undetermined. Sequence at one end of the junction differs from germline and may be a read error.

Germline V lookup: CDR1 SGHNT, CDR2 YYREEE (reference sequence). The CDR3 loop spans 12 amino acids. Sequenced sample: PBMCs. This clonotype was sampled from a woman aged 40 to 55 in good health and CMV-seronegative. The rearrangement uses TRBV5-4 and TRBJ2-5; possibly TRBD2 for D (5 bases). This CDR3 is CVSSDGLEEQYF. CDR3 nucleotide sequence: TGTGTCAGCAGCGATGGGCTGGAGGAGCAGTACTTC.